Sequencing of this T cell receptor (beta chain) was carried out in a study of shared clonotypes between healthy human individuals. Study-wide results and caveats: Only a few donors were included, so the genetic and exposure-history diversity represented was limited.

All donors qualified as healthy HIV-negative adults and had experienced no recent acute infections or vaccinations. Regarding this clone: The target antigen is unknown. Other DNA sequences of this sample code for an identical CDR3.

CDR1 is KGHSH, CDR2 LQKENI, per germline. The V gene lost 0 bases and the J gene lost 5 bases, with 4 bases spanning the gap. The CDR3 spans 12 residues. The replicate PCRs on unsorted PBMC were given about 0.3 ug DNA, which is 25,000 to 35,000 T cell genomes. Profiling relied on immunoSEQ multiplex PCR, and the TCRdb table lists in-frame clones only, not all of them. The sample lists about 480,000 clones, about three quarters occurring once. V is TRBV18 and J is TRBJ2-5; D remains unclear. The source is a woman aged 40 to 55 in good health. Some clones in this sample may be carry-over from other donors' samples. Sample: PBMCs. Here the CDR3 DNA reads TGTGCCAGCTCACCACCGTCGGAGACCCAGTACTTC. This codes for CASSPPSETQYF.